What follows is one T cell receptor beta chain and its context. The data belong to a study of blood T cell repertoires in COVID-19. Generated by immunoSEQ multiplex PCR, the TCRdb table keeps only in-frame clones and is missing some. The sample consists of 310,000 or so clones, approximately 90% of them appearing once. The germline V and J ends were trimmed by 4 bases and 1 base, with 4 bases remaining between them. This CDR3 comprises 13 residues. Germline CDR1 and CDR2: MNHEY and SMNVEV (reference sequence). This chain joins TRBV27 and TRBJ2-2; no reliable D call. The TCR was taken from a woman under 40 with COVID-19, enrolled during active disease. Sequenced: peripheral blood. In DNA form, the CDR3 reads TGTGCCAGCAGTTCTTGGAACACCGGGGAGCTGTTTTTT. It codes for CASSSWNTGELFF.